This T cell receptor (beta chain) is drawn from a study of blood T cell repertoires in COVID-19. The wider study: PBMCs, B-cell-depleted T cells, or T cells provided the cDNA or gDNA that made up the material.

Trimming took 1 base from V and 4 from J; bases not matched to a gene: 7. The CDR3 is 16 residues long. Germline CDR1 LNHDA, CDR2 SQIVND (reference sequence). Authors' analysis steps: Cell counts per sample came from amplifying reference gene primers. This table comes from immunoSEQ multiplex PCR, and its TCRdb copy is limited to in-frame clones, with some not included. The DNA gave D and trimming, while V, J and clone size come from that table. Among hundreds of thousands of clones listed, less than 90% were seen once. Recruited during active infection, patients (from Seattle) were subsequently followed longitudinally.

This receptor was taken from a woman aged 55-69 years with COVID-19, enrolled during active disease. The sample taken for sequencing was peripheral blood. The V and J genes are TRBV19 and TRBJ2-3; 8 bases line up with TRBD2. CDR3 protein: CASSIGRGGLSDTQYF. Here the CDR3 DNA reads TGTGCCAGTAGTATAGGCCGGGGGGGATTATCAGATACGCAGTATTTT.